This T cell receptor beta chain was captured by sequencing in a study of blood T cell repertoires in COVID-19. In the study overall: There were acute and convalescent COVID-19 samples, and they came from the United States, Italy and Spain. T cells, B-cell-depleted T cells, or PBMCs provided the cDNA or gDNA that served as material.

The CDR3 sequence is 15 residues long. Trimming removed 3 bases at V and 5 bases at J, with 11 bases between. Germline V gene sequence: CDR1 MNHEY, CDR2 SMNVEV (reference sequence). Authors' analysis steps: Reference gene primer amplification gave nucleated cell count estimates. Profiled with immunoSEQ multiplex PCR; TCRdb holds only in-frame clones, not every one. Clone size and the V and J calls come from that table; the DNA yielded D and trimming. The sample has roughly 120,000 clones; about 84% are singletons. The chain joins TRBV27 to TRBJ2-6; perhaps TRBD1 as D (5 bases). What was sequenced was peripheral blood. The source is a man over 45 with acute or convalescent COVID-19. CDR3 amino acids: CASSLSQGRANVLTF. In nucleotides, the CDR3 is TGTGCCAGCAGTTTGAGCCAGGGTAGGGCCAACGTCCTGACTTTC.